Listed below are T cell receptor beta chains from one sample, sequenced in a study of preoperative IRX-2 immunotherapy in early breast cancer. Sequencing used immunoSEQ multiplex PCR; TCRdb keeps in-frame clones, though not all of them. The data hold more than 25,000 clones, with almost 90% observed a single time. The specimen was obtained from a patient treated with IRX-2 immunotherapy. The receptors here all came from a human donor with breast cancer. Each CDR3 is given with its conserved first and last residue. Fields, in order: clone size, D gene, V gene, J gene, CDR3 DNA, CDR3 protein. D genes are given only for firm matches. Where a row states a size, it is once, few, many or the class of an expanded clone; other rows omit it.

-	TRBD1	TRBV5-1	TRBJ2-1	TGCGCCAGCAGCGAAATGACAGGGGTCTACAATGAGCAGTTCTTC	CASSEMTGVYNEQFF
few	TRBD1	TRBV4-2	TRBJ2-7	TGTGCCAGCAGCCAGACAGGGGGGTTTCAGGAGCAGTACTTC	CASSQTGGFQEQYF
few	TRBD2	TRBV5-4	TRBJ2-5	TGTGCCAGCAGCGCCGGGACTAGCGGGAGGGGAGGGGGAGAGACCCAGTACTTC	CASSAGTSGRGGGETQYF
-	-	TRBV11-2	TRBJ2-7	TGTGCCAGCAGCTTAGTCAGCCTCCTACCTCCCTACGAGCAGTACTTC	CASSLVSLLPPYEQYF
-	TRBD2	TRBV9	TRBJ2-1	TGTGCCAGCAGCGTAGATCCTGCAGCGGGGCTTTACAATGAGCAGTTCTTC	CASSVDPAAGLYNEQFF
-	TRBD1	TRBV28	TRBJ1-2	TGTGCCAGCCGGACAGGGGGCGACTATGGCTACACCTTC	CASRTGGDYGYTF
-	TRBD2	TRBV15	TRBJ2-5	TGTGCCACCAGCAGGACTAGCGCCAGTGGAGAGACCCAGTACTTC	CATSRTSASGETQYF
-	-	TRBV6-5	TRBJ2-3	TGTGCCAGCAGTTACTCGGATTTCACAGATACGCAGTATTTT	CASSYSDFTDTQYF
-	-	TRBV6-6	TRBJ1-2	TGTGCCAGCAGTTACACCGGACAGAACACCGATGGCTACACCTTC	CASSYTGQNTDGYTF
-	-	TRBV7-9	TRBJ1-1	TGTGCCAGCAGCCAGGACGGACATAACACTGAAGCTTTCTTT	CASSQDGHNTEAFF
-	-	TRBV7-9	TRBJ2-1	TGTGCCAGCAGCTTAGCGCGGGGTCCCTACAATGAGCAGTTCTTC	CASSLARGPYNEQFF
-	-	TRBV28	TRBJ2-7	TGTGCCAGCAGTTCGCCAGGGAATACCGCTTACGAGCAGTACTTC	CASSSPGNTAYEQYF
-	TRBD1	TRBV7-9	TRBJ2-7	TGTGCCAGCAGCCCGTACAGGGGCCCCCACTACGAGCAGTACTTC	CASSPYRGPHYEQYF
-	-	TRBV7-2	TRBJ1-2	TGTGCCAGCAGGCTTACAGGGTCTGCAGGCTACACCTTC	CASRLTGSAGYTF
-	-	TRBV18	TRBJ2-1	TGTGCCAGCTCCCAGGGTGCGTGGGCGGGATCCAATGAGCAGTTCTTC	CASSQGAWAGSNEQFF
-	TRBD1	TRBV6-1	TRBJ1-4	TGTGCCAGCTTTGGGACAGGGAGTAATGAAAAACTGTTTTTT	CASFGTGSNEKLFF
-	-	TRBV7-2	TRBJ1-2	TGTGCCAGCAGCTTAGGATGGGATGGCTACACCTTC	CASSLGWDGYTF
-	TRBD2	TRBV4-2	TRBJ2-3	TGTGCCAGCAGCCAAAAGCGGGGGGGCACAGATACGCAGTATTTT	CASSQKRGGTDTQYF
-	-	TRBV13	TRBJ2-1	TGTGCCAGCAGCTTGGGCGGGGCATCGTACAATGAGCAGTTCTTC	CASSLGGASYNEQFF
-	TRBD2	TRBV15	TRBJ2-7	TGTGCCACCAGCAGAGGGCGGGAGGGCCTTTACGAGCAGTACTTC	CATSRGREGLYEQYF
-	-	TRBV4-3	TRBJ1-5	TGCGCCAGCAGCCTTCTTAGGACCGACAGCAATCAGCCCCAGCATTTT	CASSLLRTDSNQPQHF
once	-	TRBV19	TRBJ2-3	TGTGCCAGTAGTATGGAGGGGGCCGCACAGGCAGATACGCAGTATTTT	CASSMEGAAQADTQYF
-	-	TRBV10-3	TRBJ1-1	TGTGCCATCAGTGTCGGCGGGCGAGCTGAAGCTTTCTTT	CAISVGGRAEAFF
-	-	TRBV27	TRBJ1-2	TGTGCCAGCAGTATCAGGGCGGGCTATGGCTACACCTTC	CASSIRAGYGYTF
-	TRBD1	TRBV6-1	TRBJ1-1	TGTGCCAGCAGTGGGTACAGGGGGATCAACACTGAAGCTTTCTTT	CASSGYRGINTEAFF
-	-	TRBV7-2	TRBJ2-4	TGTGCCAGCAGCGAAACCCCAATAGCCAAAAACATTCAGTACTTC	CASSETPIAKNIQYF
-	TRBD1	TRBV6-5	TRBJ2-7	TGTGCCAGCAGCCTACACACAGGGGGGTACGAGCAGTACTTC	CASSLHTGGYEQYF
once	-	TRBV19	TRBJ1-2	TGTGCCAGTAGTCCACCAGGTACTAGGCAGGGAGGCTATGGCTACACCTTC	CASSPPGTRQGGYGYTF
-	-	TRBV19	TRBJ1-2	TGTGCCAGTAGTCTCGGGACAAGCACTGGCTACACCTTC	CASSLGTSTGYTF
-	TRBD2	TRBV11-3	TRBJ2-2	TGTGCCAGCAGACTACTAGCGGGAGCCACCGGGGAGCTGTTTTTT	CASRLLAGATGELFF
-	TRBD1	TRBV5-8	TRBJ2-1	TGTGCCAGCAGCTTGGATACAGGGGGTACCTACAATGAGCAGTTCTTC	CASSLDTGGTYNEQFF